The source of this T cell receptor (beta chain) is a study of tumor-infiltrating lymphocytes in primary liver carcinoma. Ten or more counts support this clonotype. Germline V CDR1 and CDR2: MGHRA, YSYEKL. CDR3 length: 15 residues. The junction had 7 bases not matched to a gene; V was cut back by 1 base and J by 5 bases. Unsorted whole blood supplied the RNA, and germline DNA was extracted too. Total RNA amounting to around 450 ng was the source from which TCR beta cDNA was made with a constant-region primer. Employing slightly modified ARM-PCR, three nested multiplex PCR rounds were run, and these gave rise to the TCR beta libraries. The first two PCR rounds used TRBV1-TRBV30 forward primers with a C-beta reverse primer, about 10 cycles each. Via MiXCR, TCRdb re-called the multiplex PCR reads, giving one row per CDR3 protein. This table has fewer than 400,000 distinct CDR3 sequences, about 50% appearing once.

The receptor was derived from a woman in her 30s with primary liver carcinoma and hepatitis B virus infection. The material sequenced was peripheral blood. This chain links TRBV4-1 with TRBJ2-7, with 8 bases that match TRBD1. CDR3 loop: CASSQGHQGADEQYF. CDR3 DNA sequence: TGCGCCAGCAGCCAAGGTCACCAGGGGGCCGACGAGCAGTACTTC.